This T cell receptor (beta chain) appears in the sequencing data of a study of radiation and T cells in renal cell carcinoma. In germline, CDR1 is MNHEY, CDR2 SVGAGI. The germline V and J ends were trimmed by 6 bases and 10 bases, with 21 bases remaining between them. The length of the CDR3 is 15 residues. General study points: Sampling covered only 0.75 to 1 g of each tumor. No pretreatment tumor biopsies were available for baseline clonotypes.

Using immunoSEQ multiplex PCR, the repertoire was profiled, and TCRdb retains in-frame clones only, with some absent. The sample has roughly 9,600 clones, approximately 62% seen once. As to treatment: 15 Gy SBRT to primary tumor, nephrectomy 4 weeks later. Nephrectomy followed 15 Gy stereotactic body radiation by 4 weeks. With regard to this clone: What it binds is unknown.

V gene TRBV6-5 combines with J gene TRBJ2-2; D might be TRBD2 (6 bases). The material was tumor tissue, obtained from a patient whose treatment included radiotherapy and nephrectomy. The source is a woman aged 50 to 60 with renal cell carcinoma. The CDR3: CASRGGRTLTPELFF. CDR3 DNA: TGTGCCAGCAGGGGGGGACGGACCCTGACCCCGGAGCTGTTTTTT.